Listed below are T cell receptor beta chains from one sample, sequenced in a study of control samples from healthy donors and cancer patients. The table came from immunoSEQ multiplex PCR; TCRdb's copy has only in-frame clones and leaves some out. The sample yields about 160,000 clones, roughly 94% seen once. Sample: blood. These receptor sequences come from a middle-aged woman in good health. The CDR3 runs from the conserved cysteine through the conserved F or W. A D gene is named only where the DNA matches it firmly. Size tells how often a clone was seen (once, few, many) or the class of an expanded clone, and some rows leave it out.

D gene	clone size	V gene	J gene	CDR3 protein
.	.	TRBV5-1	TRBJ2-1	CASSLGEAYNEQFF
TRBD1	.	TRBV30	TRBJ1-5	CAWSVQGAQPQHF
TRBD1	.	TRBV11-2	TRBJ1-1	CASRKGQGVSEAFF
TRBD2	.	TRBV9	TRBJ2-1	CASSVSGGLYNEQFF
.	.	TRBV5-1	TRBJ1-3	CASSLEGFFSGNTIYF
.	once	TRBV7-9	TRBJ1-4	CASSFDSPATNEKLFF
.	.	TRBV16	TRBJ1-5	CASSQSSGTGNQPQHF
TRBD1	.	TRBV27	TRBJ1-1	CASSLRQGNTEAFF
TRBD1	.	TRBV19	TRBJ1-1	CASSPFGDSDTEAFF
TRBD1	.	TRBV27	TRBJ1-6	CASSLRGTGVSPLHF
.	.	TRBV23-1	TRBJ2-5	CASSQSTRTQETQYF
.	.	TRBV27	TRBJ2-2	CASSFNHGELFF
.	.	TRBV4-1	TRBJ2-1	CASNLNNEQFF
TRBD1	.	TRBV19	TRBJ2-7	CASSVGRQGTYEQYF
TRBD1	.	TRBV5-1	TRBJ1-6	CASSFGDRDNSPLHF
.	.	TRBV18	TRBJ1-5	CASSPGANSNQPQHF
TRBD1	.	TRBV5-4	TRBJ2-7	CASSFGDRGYEQYF
TRBD2	.	TRBV27	TRBJ2-5	CASSLVAGIQETQYF
.	once	TRBV7-2	TRBJ2-7	CASSKDWAGSYEQYF
TRBD2	.	TRBV10-3	TRBJ2-1	CAISESRGGKNEQFF
.	.	TRBV5-6	TRBJ1-6	CASTQSRGRSPLHF
.	.	TRBV5-1	TRBJ2-1	CASRDVIEQFF
TRBD2	.	TRBV9	TRBJ2-5	CASSNSGEETQYF
TRBD2	.	TRBV4-2	TRBJ2-1	CASSQVPSPGLAGLGEFF
.	once	TRBV6-5	TRBJ1-2	CATHPTGISTF
TRBD2	few	TRBV5-1	TRBJ2-1	CASSWSGGANNEQFF
.	.	TRBV12-3/TRBV12-4	TRBJ1-2	CASRGLGYGYTF
.	once	TRBV7-2	TRBJ2-1	CASSLGWSYNEQFF
.	.	TRBV30	TRBJ1-5	CAWIFRQSNQPQHF
.	.	TRBV5-1	TRBJ1-3	CASSSDRGNTIYF
TRBD1	.	TRBV24-1	TRBJ2-2	CATSDWTGTGTGELFF
TRBD1	.	TRBV18	TRBJ1-2	CASSPPGQGRNYGYTF
TRBD1	.	TRBV4-1	TRBJ1-5	CASSQGVSGGGNQPQHF
.	.	TRBV5-5	TRBJ2-1	CASSGPLGSVYNEQFF
.	.	TRBV7-9	TRBJ2-2	CASSLGEAGELFF
.	.	TRBV30	TRBJ1-1	CAWNAGGYTEAFF
TRBD1	.	TRBV7-9	TRBJ1-1	CASSLPIGLVDRGTEAFF
TRBD1	.	TRBV27	TRBJ1-1	CASSSLDRGNLNTEAFF
TRBD1	.	TRBV5-6	TRBJ1-1	CASRTAGGVDTEAFF
.	.	TRBV7-2	TRBJ1-1	CASSLLAGVLNTEAFF
.	once	TRBV7-9	TRBJ1-6	CASSFDTFSSYNSPLHF
TRBD2	.	TRBV7-2	TRBJ2-2	CASSSRGGTNTGELFF
.	.	TRBV30	TRBJ1-5	CAWSVGGNQPQHF
.	.	TRBV4-3	TRBJ1-4	CASSQDSGLGEKLFF
TRBD1	once	TRBV20-1	TRBJ1-1	CSAIPQGAAFF
TRBD1	.	TRBV6-6	TRBJ1-2	CASIPTGPYGYTF
.	.	TRBV15	TRBJ2-7	CATSRVPGSYEQYF
.	few	TRBV5-5	TRBJ1-4	CASSLGDATNEKLFF
.	.	TRBV18	TRBJ1-1	CASSPRPDRTAEAFF
.	.	TRBV15	TRBJ1-2	CATSRDRQITNYGYTF
.	.	TRBV5-6	TRBJ2-2	CASSLAGTGELFF
TRBD1	few	TRBV7-9	TRBJ2-7	CASSLDRGLPEQYF
.	.	TRBV19	TRBJ1-1	CASTRTVNTEAFF